This is a list of T cell receptor beta chains from one sample in a study of blood T cell repertoires in COVID-19. The protocol was immunoSEQ multiplex PCR, while the TCRdb copy is restricted to in-frame clones and leaves out a portion. Of roughly 150,000 clones listed, about 86% were seen once; the top ten hold less than 20%. What was sequenced was peripheral blood. The receptors shown here come from a woman aged 70-85 years who had recovered from COVID-19. The conserved cysteine and the conserved F or W are not part of the CDR3 here.

TRBJ2-5 TRBV18 16 ASSPGLAGGWWQETQY
TRBJ1-1 TRBV7-2 11 ASSLRRNTEAF
TRBJ2-5 TRBV29-1 14 SVEGRRGLGRETQY
TRBJ2-7 TRBV2 9 ASSEGGEQY
TRBJ1-6 TRBV2 14 ASSAGQGRNNSPLH
TRBJ1-2 TRBV21-1 14 ASSKGGRDSPYGYT
TRBJ2-1 TRBV2 10 ASSDQGQGQF
TRBJ1-2 TRBV10-3 10 AISESTGGYT
TRBJ2-2 TRBV7-9 12 ASSFSGVTGELF
TRBJ1-5 TRBV6-2/TRBV6-3 13 ASSPPWGRRQPQH
TRBJ1-1 TRBV3-1/TRBV3-2 13 ASSQRGTGSVEAF
TRBJ1-2 TRBV11-2 12 ASSLGVRVYGYT
TRBJ2-3 TRBV4-2 16 ASSQDKLAGGHTDTQY
TRBJ1-1 TRBV9 14 ASSVARGGVNTEAF
TRBJ1-2 TRBV7-2 11 ASSPAAPGGYT
TRBJ1-5 TRBV19 13 ASDLRGRGNQPQH
TRBJ2-1 TRBV6-5 13 ASSPRGSSYNEQF
TRBJ2-5 TRBV4-2 13 ASSQVSGQEETQY
TRBJ2-1 TRBV27 14 ASSPGTSGTYNEQF
TRBJ2-7 TRBV20-1 12 SASGERSSYEQY
TRBJ2-5 TRBV5-5 16 ASSWGGWLAGTQETQY
TRBJ1-5 TRBV12-3/TRBV12-4 11 ASLGSWGQPQH
TRBJ2-7 TRBV7-8 12 ASSLAGPTYEQY
TRBJ1-6 TRBV6-5 13 ASSILPGDNSPLH
TRBJ2-1 TRBV24-1 11 ATLGGSYNEQF
TRBJ2-5 TRBV5-4 13 ASRSTGTRGETQY
TRBJ1-5 TRBV28 11 ASSLYRDQPQH
TRBJ2-7 TRBV6-5 13 ASSPGTPSAYEQY
TRBJ2-2 TRBV6-6 16 ASSPRLAAKPNTGELF
TRBJ1-2 TRBV29-1 11 SAARGVNYGYT
TRBJ1-1 TRBV3-1/TRBV3-2 13 ASSQGTGLALEAF
TRBJ2-1 TRBV7-3 12 ASSPDRDRNEQF
TRBJ2-7 TRBV6-5 11 ASSLLAGYEQY
TRBJ1-1 TRBV28 13 ASSFETGGNTEAF
TRBJ1-6 TRBV18 13 ASSPQGSYNSPLH
TRBJ2-5 TRBV27 13 ASSPGVAGVETQY
TRBJ2-5 TRBV6-1 12 ASSNRGRVETQY
TRBJ1-1 TRBV7-3 13 ASSSTGGRNTEAF
TRBJ2-7 TRBV7-2 12 ASSLAFTGFEQY
TRBJ2-1 TRBV11-3 11 ASTAGGGGEQF
TRBJ2-7 TRBV5-1 13 ASGTSSGPGGEQY
TRBJ2-2 TRBV5-1 14 ASSLGARVATGELF
TRBJ2-5 TRBV10-3 11 AISGDRGETQY
TRBJ2-2 TRBV13 11 ASSPLYTGELF
TRBJ1-2 TRBV3-1/TRBV3-2 12 ASRLTGGLFGYT